Below, 7 T cell receptor beta chains from the same sample are listed, as sequenced in a study of cytomegalovirus exposure and HLA in healthy donors. The PCR used 60 Vbeta and 13 Jbeta primers. Produced via immunoSEQ multiplex PCR; TCRdb's table is partial and in-frame only. The table shows more than 140,000 clones, with approximately 80% occurring only once. The sequenced material came from PBMCs. The receptor source for this set is a man between 25 and 39 years old in good health and CMV-seropositive.

J is TRBJ2-5 and V is TRBV5-1, with 16 bases fitting TRBD2. V gave up 4 bases and J gave up 4 bases; unmatched junction bases: 10. CDR3 length equals 18 residues. Germline lookup yields CDR1 SGHRS and CDR2 YFSETQ. CDR3 amino acids: CASSGGTSGRARGETQYF. In DNA, the CDR3 is TGCGCCAGCAGCGGAGGGACTAGCGGGAGGGCAAGGGGAGAGACCCAGTACTTC.

J is TRBJ2-5 and V is TRBV14, with D tentatively TRBD1 (5 bases). This CDR3 contains 15 residues. V lost 1 base to trimming and J lost 3 bases, with 12 bases between them. Germline V gene lookup returns CDR1 SGHDN and CDR2 FVKESK. CDR3 in amino acids: CASSQVVGEEETQYF. The DNA of the CDR3 is TGTGCCAGCAGCCAAGTTGTAGGGGAAGAAGAGACCCAGTACTTC.

J is TRBJ1-4 and V is TRBV5-1, with TRBD1 identical over 7 bases. V was clipped by 3 bases and J by 4 bases; unmatched bases: 6. Germline V gene lookup returns CDR1 SGHRS and CDR2 YFSETQ. The length of the CDR3 is 15 residues. CDR3 sequence reads: CASSSRQGGNEKLFF. The DNA of the CDR3 is TGCGCCAGCAGCTCACGACAGGGAGGTAATGAAAAACTGTTTTTT.

V is TRBV14 and J is TRBJ1-2, with a possible D match to TRBD1 (5 bases). The CDR3 is 15 residues long. The V and J ends lost 2 bases and 4 bases respectively, with 14 bases between them. Germline CDR1 is SGHDN and CDR2 is FVKESK. The CDR3 loop reads CASSQFAQAPYGYTF. Written as DNA, the CDR3 is TGTGCCAGCAGCCAATTCGCACAGGCCCCCTATGGCTACACCTTC. Based on the CDR3 plus reference TRBV14 and TRBJ1-2, the full variable domain is EAGVTQFPSHSVIEKGQTVTLRCDPISGHDNLYWYRRVMGKEIKFLLHFVKESKQDESGMPNNRFLAERTGGTYSTLKVQPAELEDSGVYFCASSQFAQAPYGYTFGSGTRLTVV.

As DNA, the CDR3 is TGTGCCAGCAGTTTCGGGACTAACTACGAGCAGTACTTC. It translates to CASSFGTNYEQYF. This chain links TRBV27 with TRBJ2-5; 7 bases are a match to TRBD2. The J call is doubtful: the DNA matches TRBJ2-7 better. The CDR3 sequence is 13 residues long. The germline V gene has CDR1 MNHEY and CDR2 SMNVEV (reference sequence).

The rearrangement links TRBV5-1 to TRBJ2-5, with D perhaps TRBD1 (5 bases). The CDR3 contains 15 residues. Germline-derived CDR1 and CDR2 are SGHRS and YFSETQ. V was pared by 2 bases and J by 4 bases, with 15 bases between. CDR3 in DNA: TGCGCCAGCAGCTTATCCCAGACAGCAAGAGAGACCCAGTACTTC. Encoded protein: CASSLSQTARETQYF.

The chain uses TRBV6-1 and TRBJ2-7; the match to TRBD2 covers 8 bases. The J segment lost 0 bases and the V segment lost 2 bases, leaving 3 bases of the junction unmatched. CDR1 MNHNS and CDR2 SASEGT come from the germline V gene. The CDR3 sequence is 15 residues long. The CDR3: CASSEQLADSYEQYF. The CDR3 DNA follows: TGTGCCAGCAGTGAACAACTAGCGGACTCCTACGAGCAGTACTTC.